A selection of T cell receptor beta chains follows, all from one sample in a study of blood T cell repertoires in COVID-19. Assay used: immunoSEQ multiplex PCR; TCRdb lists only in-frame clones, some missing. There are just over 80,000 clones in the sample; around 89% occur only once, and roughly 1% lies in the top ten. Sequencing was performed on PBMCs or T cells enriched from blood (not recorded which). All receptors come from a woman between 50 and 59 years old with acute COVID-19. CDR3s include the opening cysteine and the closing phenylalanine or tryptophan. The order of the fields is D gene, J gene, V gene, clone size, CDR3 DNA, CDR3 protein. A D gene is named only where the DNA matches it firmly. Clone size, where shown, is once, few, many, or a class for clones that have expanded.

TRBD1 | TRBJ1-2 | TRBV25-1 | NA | TGTGCCAGCAGTGATCCAACAGGGGGCCGTTATGGCTACACCTTC | CASSDPTGGRYGYTF
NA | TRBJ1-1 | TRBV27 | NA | TGTGCCAGCAGTTTATTCCCGGACAGCCTTGGCCGGAACGTTGAAGCTTTCTTT | CASSLFPDSLGRNVEAFF
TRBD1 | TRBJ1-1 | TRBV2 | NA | TGTGCCAGCAGGGGGGACAGGATAGGAACTGAAGCTTTCTTT | CASRGDRIGTEAFF
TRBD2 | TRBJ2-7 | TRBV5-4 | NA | TGTGCCAGCAGCTTGAGGCCCGGGACTAGCGGGACCTACTACGAGCAGTACTTC | CASSLRPGTSGTYYEQYF
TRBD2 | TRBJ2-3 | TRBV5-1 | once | TGCGCCAGCAGCTTGGGTACTAGCGGGAGTCTATCCACAGATACGCAGTATTTT | CASSLGTSGSLSTDTQYF
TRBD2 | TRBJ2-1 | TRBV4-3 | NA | TGCGCCAGCAGCCAGGCTAGCGGGAGTAGATTCTATGAGCAGTTCTTC | CASSQASGSRFYEQFF
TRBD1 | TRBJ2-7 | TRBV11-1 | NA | TGTGCCAGCAGCTGGACAGGGTCCTACGAGCAGTACTTC | CASSWTGSYEQYF
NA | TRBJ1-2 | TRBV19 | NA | TGTGCCAGTAGTATAGACAGGTGGAACTATGGCTACACCTTC | CASSIDRWNYGYTF
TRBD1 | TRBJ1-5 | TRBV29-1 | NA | TGCAGCGTCGAAACCACAGGGGAGAGCAATCAGCCCCAGCATTTT | CSVETTGESNQPQHF
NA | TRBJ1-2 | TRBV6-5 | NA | TGTGCCAGCAGCCCACAGGACTATGGCTACACCTTC | CASSPQDYGYTF
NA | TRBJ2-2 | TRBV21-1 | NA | TGTGCCAGCAGCAAAGGTGGCTTCAGGTACACCGGGGAGCTGTTTTTT | CASSKGGFRYTGELFF
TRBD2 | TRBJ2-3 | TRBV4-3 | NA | TGCGCCAGCAGCCAAGTTAAGTCGGGGGGGCGCACAGATACGCAGTATTTT | CASSQVKSGGRTDTQYF
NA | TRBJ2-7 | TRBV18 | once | TGTGCCAGCTCACCCCTGACTGCCGGCTTTTCGAGGGAGCAGTACTTC | CASSPLTAGFSREQYF
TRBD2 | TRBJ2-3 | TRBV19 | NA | TGTGCCAGTAGAACTAGCGGGGCTAGCACAGATACGCAGTATTTT | CASRTSGASTDTQYF
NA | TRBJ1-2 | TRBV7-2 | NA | TGTGCCAGCAGCCCCGACGGGGGGAACTATGGCTACACCTTC | CASSPDGGNYGYTF
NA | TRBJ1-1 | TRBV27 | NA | TGTGCCAGCAGTTCCCCTTTAACAGGGCACACTGAAGCTTTCTTT | CASSSPLTGHTEAFF
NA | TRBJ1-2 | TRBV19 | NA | TGTGCCAGTAGTATTTTTGACACCAACTATGGCTACACCTTC | CASSIFDTNYGYTF
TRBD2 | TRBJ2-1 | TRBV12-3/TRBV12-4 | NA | TGTGCCAGCAGCCCCAGACTAGCGGGAGAGTTCTTC | CASSPRLAGEFF
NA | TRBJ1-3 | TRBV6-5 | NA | TGTGCCAGCAGTCCGGGACAAGCATATGGAAACACCATATATTTT | CASSPGQAYGNTIYF
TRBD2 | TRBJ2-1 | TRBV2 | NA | TGTGCCAGCAGTCAGACTAGCGGAGCCTACAATGAGCAGTTCTTC | CASSQTSGAYNEQFF
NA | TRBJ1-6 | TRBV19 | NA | TGTGCCAGCGCCGGGGGGGGCTCACCCCTCCACTTT | CASAGGGSPLHF
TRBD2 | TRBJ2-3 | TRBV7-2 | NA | TGTGCCAGCAGCTTAGGGACTAGCGGGAGTAGCACAGATACGCAGTATTTT | CASSLGTSGSSTDTQYF
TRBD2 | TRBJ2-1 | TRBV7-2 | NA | TGTGCCAGCAGCTTAGCGAGTAGCGGGAAATACAATGAGCAGTTCTTC | CASSLASSGKYNEQFF
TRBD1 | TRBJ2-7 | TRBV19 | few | TGTGCCAGTAGTATATCCCCGGCAGGGGGCGGTCGGCGCGAGCAGTACTTC | CASSISPAGGGRREQYF
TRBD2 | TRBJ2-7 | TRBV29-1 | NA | TGCAGCGTTGAGGGCGGGAGCGGCTCCTACGAGCAGTACTTC | CSVEGGSGSYEQYF
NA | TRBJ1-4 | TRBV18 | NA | TGTGCCAGCTCATCAGACAGAACTAATGAAAAACTGTTTTTT | CASSSDRTNEKLFF
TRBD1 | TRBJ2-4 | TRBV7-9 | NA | TGTGCCAGCAGCATGGGGACAGCCAGTCTAGCCAAAAACATTCAGTACTTC | CASSMGTASLAKNIQYF
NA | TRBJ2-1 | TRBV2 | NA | TGTGCCAGCAGTGTCCCCCCCGGAGGCAGCTCCTACAATGAGCAGTTCTTC | CASSVPPGGSSYNEQFF
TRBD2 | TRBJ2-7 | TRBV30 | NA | TGTGCCTGGACTAGCGGGAGGGGCTACGAGCAGTACTTC | CAWTSGRGYEQYF
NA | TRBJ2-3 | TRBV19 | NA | TGTGCCAGTAGTCCGACAGGTTCTAGCACAGATACGCAGTATTTT | CASSPTGSSTDTQYF
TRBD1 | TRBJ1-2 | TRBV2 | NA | TGTGCCAGCAGTTTCGACAGGGAGCATGGCTACACCTTC | CASSFDREHGYTF
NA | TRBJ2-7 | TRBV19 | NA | TGTGCCAGTAGTACGGCAGGGTTGGGGGAGCAGTACTTC | CASSTAGLGEQYF
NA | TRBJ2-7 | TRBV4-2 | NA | TGTGCCAGCAGCCAAGAGGGGGCGAGCTCCTACGAGCAGTACTTC | CASSQEGASSYEQYF
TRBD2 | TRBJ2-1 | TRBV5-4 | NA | TGTGCCAGCAGCCGGACTAGCGGGGGCCCCCACAATGAGCAGTTCTTC | CASSRTSGGPHNEQFF
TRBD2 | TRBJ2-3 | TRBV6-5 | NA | TGTGCCAGCAGCGGGACTAGCAAGGATACGCAGTATTTT | CASSGTSKDTQYF
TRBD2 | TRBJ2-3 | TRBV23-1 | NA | TGCGCCAGCAGTCCACTTGGGACTAGCGGGAAGCCAGATACGCAGTATTTT | CASSPLGTSGKPDTQYF
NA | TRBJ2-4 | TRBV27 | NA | TGTGCCAGCGGCACCACCTCAAACATTCAGTACTTC | CASGTTSNIQYF
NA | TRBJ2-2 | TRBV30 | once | TGTGCCTGGAATTGGGCCACCCCGAACACCGGGGAGCTGTTTTTT | CAWNWATPNTGELFF
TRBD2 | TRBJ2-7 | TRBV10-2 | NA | TGCGCCAGCAAGATGGGACTAGCGAACTACGAGCAGTACTTC | CASKMGLANYEQYF
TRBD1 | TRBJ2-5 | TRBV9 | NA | TGTGCCAGCAGACAGGGGCTGGGTCAGGAACAGACCCAGTACTTC | CASRQGLGQEQTQYF
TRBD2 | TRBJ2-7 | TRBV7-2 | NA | TGTGCCAGCAGCTTAGCGGCGGGAGGGCCTTCCTACGAGCAGTACTTC | CASSLAAGGPSYEQYF
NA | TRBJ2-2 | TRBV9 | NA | TGTGCCAGCAGCGTAGAGGGGAACGGGGAGCTGTTTTTT | CASSVEGNGELFF
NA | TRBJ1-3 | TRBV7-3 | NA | TGTGCCAGCAGCCTTCAGGGTTCTGGAAACACCATATATTTT | CASSLQGSGNTIYF
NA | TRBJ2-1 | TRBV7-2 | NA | TGTGCCAGCAGCTCCGCTCGGAATTACGAGGGTGAGCAGTTCTTC | CASSSARNYEGEQFF